These T cell receptor beta chains were read from a single sample in a study of blood T cell repertoires in COVID-19. The assay was immunoSEQ multiplex PCR, and TCRdb's table has in-frame clones only and misses some. This table has more than 95,000 clones, more than 65% appearing once. Sequenced sample: peripheral blood. The receptors stem from a woman in her 70s with acute or convalescent COVID-19. Both conserved end residues are part of each CDR3.

j_call v_call cdr3_length cdr3_aa
TRBJ2-1 TRBV6-6 15 CASSSGTRTYNEQFF
TRBJ2-1 TRBV30 15 CAWSRLRTSGRKQFF
TRBJ1-4 TRBV5-1 14 CASSVGTANEKLFF
TRBJ1-2 TRBV5-1 15 CASSGTIPGQDGYTF
TRBJ2-1 TRBV9 15 CASSPGRGSYNEQFF
TRBJ1-2 TRBV5-1 17 CASSLSGTGGFDYGYTF
TRBJ1-5 TRBV29-1 13 CSVGQGRNQPQHF
TRBJ2-7 TRBV7-9 15 CASSLSAGVVHEQYF
TRBJ2-3 TRBV5-6 17 CASSLLVTGFSTDTQYF
TRBJ1-2 TRBV7-2 14 CASSSGFLGYGYTF
TRBJ2-3 TRBV28 19 CASSLYRLAGFTSTDTQYF